One sample yielded the 27 T cell receptor beta chains listed below, sequenced in a study of T cells in Graves' hyperthyroidism and ophthalmopathy (dated by TCRdb to about 2019). Library construction relied on multiplex PCR. Sequencing used an Illumina HiSeq 2000. The TCR beta CDR3 regions were amplified from the RNA transcripts. For the first round of RT-PCR on the TCR CDR3, the HTBI primer set was used together with the Qiagen OneStep RT-PCR kit. The raw public reads went through TCRdb reprocessing: fastp at Q25, MiXCR clone calling, in-frame beta chains kept. Rows matching on CDR3 protein sequence are summarized as one entry with the most common DNA and genes. The sample contains over 700,000 distinct CDR3 sequences, over 15% of them found a single time. The ten most abundant clones make up 16% of the sample. The sample taken for sequencing was blood. These receptors all come from a woman between 45 and 60 years old with Graves' hyperthyroidism that later progressed to Graves' ophthalmopathy.

This clonotype has only a few counts. This chain connects TRBV20-1 to TRBJ2-5, with a possible D match to TRBD2 (7 bases). This CDR3 spans 13 amino acids. The V end lost 6 bases, the J end lost 4 bases, and 15 bases lay between the germline ends. Germline V gives CDR1 DFQATT, CDR2 SNEGSKA (reference sequence). The CDR3 DNA reads as TGCAGTGCCTCGCGAAGGGGGGGAGAGACCCAGTACTTC. It specifies CSASRRGGETQYF.

This clonotype was seen only a few times. The chain recombines TRBV29-1 with TRBJ2-3, with 11 bases that match TRBD1. The trim removed 3 bases at V and 6 bases at J, leaving 8 bases unmatched. The CDR3 runs 15 residues. Germline V lookup: CDR1 SQVTM, CDR2 ANQGSEA. The CDR3 loop reads CSVDGADRGRDTQYF. CDR3 bases: TGCAGCGTTGATGGCGCGGACAGGGGGCGGGATACGCAGTATTTT.

This clonotype was found many times. This rearrangement joins TRBV3-1 to TRBJ1-4; D not resolved. Between the trimmed V and J ends, which lost 4 bases and 1 base, there was a span of 13 bases. The CDR3 runs to 16 residues. Germline CDR1 is LGHDT and CDR2 is YNNKEL (reference sequence). DNA for the CDR3: TGTGCCAGCAGCCCGACGCGGCTAGGAACTAATGAAAAACTGTTTTTT. It specifies CASSPTRLGTNEKLFF.

This clonotype came up a few times. The chain employs TRBV6-1 and TRBJ2-2; no definite D call. Germline assignment: CDR1 MNHNS and CDR2 SASEGT. V lost 7 bases and J 0 bases, leaving 12 bases between the germline ends. This CDR3 region has 15 residues. The DNA of the CDR3 is TGTGCCAGCACTACTTTCGGCTCGAACACCGGGGAGCTGTTTTTT. This translates into CASTTFGSNTGELFF.

The chain carries TRBV6-1 and TRBJ1-1; no definite D call. The V end was cut by 5 bases, the J end by 0 bases, with 13 bases between. Per germline, CDR1 MNHNS and CDR2 SASEGT. The length of the CDR3 is 15 residues. CDR3 sequence: CASSSLGSMNTEAFF. The CDR3 region has the DNA TGTGCCAGCAGTTCCCTGGGCTCCATGAACACTGAAGCTTTCTTT.

This clonotype has just a few counts. The chain links TRBV9 to TRBJ2-3; D not resolved. Between the trimmed V and J ends, which lost 1 base and 0 bases, there was a span of 6 bases. Germline V gene data show CDR1 as SGDLS and CDR2 as YYNGEE. This CDR3 has 14 amino acids. The CDR3 DNA is TGTGCCAGCAGCGTAAGGTCCAGCACAGATACGCAGTATTTT. Translation gives CASSVRSSTDTQYF.

This clonotype occurred many times. The CDR3 bases are TGTGCCAGCAGCCAACCTACCGGGACACCGCAGTATTTT. Encoded protein: CASSQPTGTPQYF. The genes are TRBV5-8 and TRBJ2-3, with D maybe TRBD1 (6 bases). This CDR3 contains 13 residues. Germline lookup yields CDR1 SGHTS and CDR2 YDEGEE. V lost 4 bases and J lost 10, with 16 bases in between.

This clonotype was recorded many times. The gene calls are TRBV27 and TRBJ1-2; D unresolved. The germline V gene has CDR1 MNHEY and CDR2 SMNVEV (reference sequence). This CDR3 region has 14 residues. Between the trimmed V and J ends, which lost 5 bases and 8 bases, there was a span of 18 bases. The CDR3 here is CASSPSLEFSGYTF. For the CDR3, the DNA is TGTGCCAGCAGTCCCTCGCTGGAATTCAGCGGCTACACCTTC.

The chain uses TRBV11-2 and TRBJ1-3; D is unresolved. Germline V gene lookup returns CDR1 SGHAT and CDR2 FQNNGV. The CDR3 runs 13 residues. Trimming removed 3 bases from V and 10 bases from J, with 13 bases in between. The DNA for the CDR3 is TGTGCCAGCAGCTTCGGGAGGGCTGGGACCATATATTTT. It encodes CASSFGRAGTIYF.

The V call is TRBV20-1, the J call TRBJ1-2; no definite D call. Trimming took 6 bases from V and 5 from J, leaving 4 bases between them. CDR1 and CDR2 from the germline V gene are DFQATT and SNEGSKA (reference sequence). The CDR3 loop spans 9 amino acids. CDR3 amino acids: CSALYGYTF. Here the CDR3 DNA reads TGCAGTGCCCTATATGGCTACACCTTC.

This clonotype was seen many times. The chain uses TRBV20-1 and TRBJ1-5; 10 nucleotides line up with TRBD1. CDR1 is DFQATT and CDR2 is SNEGSKA in the germline V gene (reference sequence). The CDR3 is 15 amino acids. J was trimmed by 7 bases and V by 5 bases; bases with no gene match: 11. This CDR3 reads CSALPSGTGVQPQHF. CDR3 sequence (DNA): TGCAGTGCTCTCCCTTCCGGGACAGGGGTCCAGCCCCAGCATTTT.

The chain combines TRBV7-6 with TRBJ1-2; tentatively, D is TRBD1 (5 bases). The length of the CDR3 is 11 residues. Trimming shortened V by 10 bases and J by 3 bases, and 9 bases separated the two germline ends. Germline values: CDR1 SGHVS, CDR2 FNYEAQ. The CDR3 loop reads CAIRADYGYTF. For the CDR3, the DNA is TGTGCCATCAGGGCAGACTATGGCTACACCTTC.

This clonotype was observed many times. The genes are TRBV20-1 and TRBJ1-1; 8 bases agree with TRBD1. This CDR3 is built from 17 residues. J gave up 0 bases and V 2 bases, and 11 bases lay outside the gene matches. Germline assignment: CDR1 DFQATT and CDR2 SNEGSKA (reference sequence). CDR3 nucleotides: TGCAGTGCTAGACTGATTGGCAGGGGGCAATTGAACACTGAAGCTTTCTTT. Encoded protein: CSARLIGRGQLNTEAFF.

This clonotype was counted between two and nine times. This rearrangement joins TRBV6-4 to TRBJ1-2; 9 positions match TRBD1. Germline V CDR1 and CDR2: MRHNA, SNTAGT. The CDR3 length is 15 residues. V lost 3 bases and J lost 4; bases outside the gene matches: 6. DNA of the CDR3: TGTGCCAGCAGTGAGCTTCCGGGACAGGGCTATGGCTACACCTTC. Translated, it gives CASSELPGQGYGYTF.

This clonotype was counted only a few times. The chain uses TRBV6-1 and TRBJ1-1; the D is unclear. Deletions cut 4 bases from V and 1 base from J, with 7 bases between. Germline V gene data show CDR1 as MNHNS and CDR2 as SASEGT. This CDR3 has 13 amino acids. This CDR3 reads CASSAPRNTEAFF. The CDR3 nucleotides are TGTGCCAGCAGTGCCCCTCGGAACACTGAAGCTTTCTTT.

This clonotype was seen only a few times. The genes are TRBV29-1 and TRBJ2-1; 13 bases agree with TRBD2. The CDR3 covers 19 residues. Germline V gene sequence: CDR1 SQVTM, CDR2 ANQGSEA. V was pared by 2 bases and J by 4 bases, with 14 bases of the junction left unmatched. CDR3 residues: CSVELAPLETSGGYNEQFF. The CDR3 DNA reads TGCAGCGTTGAATTAGCTCCACTAGAGACTAGCGGGGGGTACAATGAGCAGTTCTTC.

A few counts support this clonotype. The CDR3 bases are TGTGCCAGCAGCCAAGTCGGACAGGGATCTGGGGCCAACGTCCTGACTTTC. It is translated as CASSQVGQGSGANVLTF. The chain is built from TRBV3-1 and TRBJ2-6; TRBD1 agrees at 8 bases. Losses at the gene ends were 1 base for V and 1 base for J; bases not matched to a gene: 3. The CDR3 runs 17 residues. CDR1 is LGHDT and CDR2 is YNNKEL in the germline V gene (reference sequence). Full variable domain (missing parts from reference TRBV3-1 and TRBJ2-6): DTAVSQTPKYLVTQMGNDKSIKCEQNLGHDTMYWYKQDSKKFLKIMFSYNNKELIINETVPNRFSPKSPDKAHLNLHINSLELGDSAVYFCASSQVGQGSGANVLTFGAGSRLTVL.

V and J are TRBV12-3 or TRBV12-4 and TRBJ2-5; D is ambiguous. The length of the CDR3 is 16 residues. The V and J ends lost 4 bases and 0 bases respectively, with 15 bases between them. The CDR3 DNA reads TGTGCCAGCAGTTCGGTGCGTCTTGGGGACCAAGAGACCCAGTACTTC. Translation gives CASSSVRLGDQETQYF.

CDR3 sequence (DNA): TGTGCCAGCAGCCGAACAAGGGCAACTAATGAAAAACTGTTTTTT. Translating it yields CASSRTRATNEKLFF. The J gene is TRBJ1-4, the V gene TRBV5-5, with D uncertain. CDR3 length equals 15 residues. Trimming cost V 4 bases and J 0 bases, with 10 bases left between them. The germline V gene encodes CDR1 SGHKS and CDR2 YYEKEE (reference sequence). Full variable domain (rest looked up from reference TRBV5-5 and TRBJ1-4): DAGVTQSPTHLIKTRGQQVTLRCSPISGHKSVSWYQQVLGQGPQFIFQYYEKEERGRGNFPDRFSARQFPNYSSELNVNALLLGDSALYLCASSRTRATNEKLFFGSGTQLSVL.

This clonotype was recorded at least ten times. The J gene is TRBJ2-1, the V gene TRBV3-1, with 7 positions matching TRBD1. The CDR3 is made up of 13 amino acids. V dropped 5 bases and J dropped 10; count of bases not matched to a gene: 8. Per germline, CDR1 LGHDT and CDR2 YNNKEL (reference sequence). CDR3 bases: TGTGCCAGCAGCACCCGGACAGGCGGCGAGCAGTTCTTC. Its protein is CASSTRTGGEQFF.

At least ten counts were recorded for this clonotype. V is TRBV9 and J is TRBJ2-1; D possibly matches TRBD1 or TRBD2 (5 bases each). CDR3 length equals 15 residues. Trimming stripped 4 bases from V and 9 bases from J, with 20 bases between. Germline lookup yields CDR1 SGDLS and CDR2 YYNGEE. This chain's CDR3 is CASSIRDHSTSEQFF. The CDR3 DNA reads as TGTGCCAGCAGCATCAGGGACCATTCGACGAGTGAGCAGTTCTTC.

This chain connects TRBV5-4 to TRBJ1-2; the D gene is possibly TRBD1 (5 bases). CDR1 is SGHNT and CDR2 is YYREEE in the germline V gene (reference sequence). Trimming shortened V by 0 bases and J by 4 bases, and 13 bases separated the two germline ends. The CDR3 consists of 15 residues. The CDR3 sequence is CASSLGMQGGYGYTF. CDR3 DNA: TGTGCCAGCAGCTTGGGTATGCAGGGAGGCTATGGCTACACCTTC.

This clonotype was seen more than once but under ten times. This rearrangement joins TRBV30 to TRBJ2-3; TRBD2 agrees at 11 bases. The CDR3 runs 19 residues. The junction had 13 bases not matched to a gene; V was cut back by 0 bases and J by 2 bases. Germline V gene data show CDR1 as GTSNPN and CDR2 as SVGIG (reference sequence). CDR3 amino acids: CAWSVELAGGFHDTDTQYF. Written as DNA, the CDR3 is TGTGCCTGGAGTGTAGAATTAGCGGGGGGGTTTCATGACACAGATACGCAGTATTTT.

The chain has TRBV12-3 or TRBV12-4 and TRBJ1-5; D not resolved. The length of the CDR3 is 14 residues. Trimming shortened V by 6 bases and J by 0 bases, and 9 bases separated the two germline ends. CDR3 loop: CASSPIHSNQPQHF. The CDR3 nucleotides read TGTGCCAGCAGCCCAATACATAGCAATCAGCCCCAGCATTTT.

This clonotype was seen ten or more times. J is TRBJ2-7 and V is TRBV20-1, with D possibly being TRBD2 (7 bases). Germline V gene sequence: CDR1 DFQATT, CDR2 SNEGSKA (reference sequence). The CDR3 runs to 13 residues. Trimming pared 6 bases from V and 5 bases from J, leaving 17 bases between. DNA for the CDR3: TGCAGTGCCCCCGGAGGGGGGGGTGACGAGCAGTACTTC. Protein sequence: CSAPGGGGDEQYF.

Turning to this clonotype: A single base separates this from a much larger clone, so it may be a read error. This rearrangement joins TRBV12-3 or TRBV12-4 to TRBJ1-5; unclear D gene. With 6 bases removed from V and 7 bases from J, the gap between germline ends came to 22 bases. The CDR3 length is 16 residues. CDR3 residues: CASSQHPARMHQPQHF. For the CDR3, the DNA is TGTGCCAGCAGCCAACACCCCGCCAGGATGCACCAGCCCCAGCATTTT.

Only a few counts were recorded for this clonotype. The V call is TRBV14, the J call TRBJ2-1; D gene uncertain. There are 12 residues in the CDR3. The germline gives CDR1 SGHDN, CDR2 FVKESK. Trimming stripped 6 bases from V and 10 bases from J, with 13 bases between. CDR3 residues: CASSLLSGEQFF. CDR3 nucleotides: TGTGCCAGCAGTCTCCTCTCCGGAGAGCAGTTCTTC. The full variable domain, in which reference TRBV14 and TRBJ2-1 provide the parts outside the CDR3, is EAGVTQFPSHSVIEKGQTVTLRCDPISGHDNLYWYRRVMGKEIKFLLHFVKESKQDESGMPNNRFLAERTGGTYSTLKVQPAELEDSGVYFCASSLLSGEQFFGPGTRLTVL.